These T cell receptor beta chains were read from a single sample in a study of T cell responses to AZD1222 COVID-19 vaccine. TCRdb keeps only in-frame clones here, not all; method: immunoSEQ multiplex PCR. The sample includes over 110,000 clones, around 93% of them seen just once. The source was peripheral blood, collected on day 0 of AZD1222 vaccination. These receptors were obtained from an adult in good health. CDR3s include the opening cysteine and the closing phenylalanine or tryptophan. D genes are given only for firm matches. Expanded clones get a size class; other rows say once, few or many, or leave the size out.

D | length | J | V | size | DNA | CDR3
- | 16 | TRBJ2-4 | TRBV7-3 | - | TGTGCCAGCAGCCTCGAAGGTCCGAGGGCCAAAAACATTCAGTACTTC | CASSLEGPRAKNIQYF
- | 13 | TRBJ1-1 | TRBV28 | - | TGTGCCGGACAACAGGTTATGAACACTGAAGCTTTCTTT | CAGQQVMNTEAFF
- | 13 | TRBJ1-5 | TRBV7-9 | - | TGTGCCAGCAGCTTATATGGCAATCAGCCCCAGCATTTT | CASSLYGNQPQHF
- | 14 | TRBJ1-5 | TRBV11-2 | once | TGTGCCAGCAGCTACCACGGGCCGAATCAGCCCCAGCATTTT | CASSYHGPNQPQHF
- | 13 | TRBJ1-2 | TRBV11-2 | - | TGTGCCAGCAGCTTGACGACAGAGTATGGCTACACCTTC | CASSLTTEYGYTF
TRBD1 | 13 | TRBJ2-7 | TRBV5-6 | - | TGTGCCAGCAGCTTGTGGGACAGGGCCGAGCAGTACTTC | CASSLWDRAEQYF
- | 14 | TRBJ1-2 | TRBV4-1 | - | TGCGCCAGCAGCCAAGTTCAGAAATTGTATGGCTACACCTTC | CASSQVQKLYGYTF
TRBD1 | 18 | TRBJ1-1 | TRBV3-1/TRBV3-2 | - | TGTGCCAGCAGCCATGTCTTCTTACACAGGGGCGTGAACACTGAAGCTTTCTTT | CASSHVFLHRGVNTEAFF
- | 12 | TRBJ2-1 | TRBV6-4 | - | TGTGCCAGCAGGACCAGGAGGAATGAGCAGTTCTTC | CASRTRRNEQFF
- | 15 | TRBJ2-7 | TRBV27 | - | TGTGCCAGCAGTTTAAATCCAGCGCTTCGCTACGAGCAGTACTTC | CASSLNPALRYEQYF
- | 12 | TRBJ1-1 | TRBV27 | - | TGTGCCAGGGGCAAAGGTCGGGCGGAAGCTTTCTTT | CARGKGRAEAFF
TRBD2 | 15 | TRBJ2-1 | TRBV28 | - | TGTGCCAGCAGCCTCCTAGCGGGGGGTATGAATGAGCAGTTCTTC | CASSLLAGGMNEQFF
- | 13 | TRBJ2-7 | TRBV7-3 | - | TGTGCCAGCAGCTTAATCCCCTATGGGGAGCAGTACTTC | CASSLIPYGEQYF
- | 14 | TRBJ1-3 | TRBV20-1 | - | TGCAGTGCTAGTTTTGGAAGCTCTGGAAACACCATATATTTT | CSASFGSSGNTIYF
- | 13 | TRBJ1-2 | TRBV6-5 | - | TGTGCCAGCAAGTCACAGACTAACTATGGCTACACCTTC | CASKSQTNYGYTF
- | 12 | TRBJ2-7 | TRBV5-1 | - | TGCGCCAGCAAGGTAGGTACCTACGAGCAGTACTTC | CASKVGTYEQYF
TRBD1 | 15 | TRBJ1-1 | TRBV5-5 | - | TGTGCCAGCAGCGGGGGGACAGCTTTGAACACTGAAGCTTTCTTT | CASSGGTALNTEAFF
TRBD1 | 17 | TRBJ1-5 | TRBV2 | - | TGTGCCAGCAGCACGGTTTTGGGACAGGGGAACAATCAGCCCCAGCATTTT | CASSTVLGQGNNQPQHF
- | 14 | TRBJ2-1 | TRBV2 | - | TGTGCCAGCCTAGAACAGGGAAGCCCCAATGAGCAGTTCTTC | CASLEQGSPNEQFF
TRBD2 | 19 | TRBJ2-1 | TRBV11-3 | - | TGTGCCAGCAGCTTATTAGATTGGGAAACTAGCGGGGGCTACAATGAGCAGTTCTTC | CASSLLDWETSGGYNEQFF
- | 17 | TRBJ2-1 | TRBV3-1/TRBV3-2 | - | TGTGCCAGCAGCCAAGACGCCACTCCCAGACTTAGGAATGAGCAGTTCTTC | CASSQDATPRLRNEQFF
- | 13 | TRBJ1-1 | TRBV6-5 | - | TGTGCCAGCAGAATTGCTGGGGTCGAGGCAGCTTTCTTT | CASRIAGVEAAFF
- | 15 | TRBJ1-1 | TRBV7-6 | - | TGTGCCAGCAGCTCCTTTGACAGCCCGGACACTGAAGCTTTCTTT | CASSSFDSPDTEAFF
TRBD1 | 16 | TRBJ1-2 | TRBV3-1/TRBV3-2 | once | TGTGCCAGCAGCCAAGACTATTCTGGGACAGGGGGAGGCTACACCTTC | CASSQDYSGTGGGYTF
- | 14 | TRBJ1-5 | TRBV5-1 | - | TGCGCCAGCAGCTTGTTGGGGGAAGATCAGCCCCAGCATTTT | CASSLLGEDQPQHF
TRBD1 | 14 | TRBJ1-4 | TRBV7-2 | - | TGTGCCAGCAGCTTCGGGACAGGGGGCCAAAAACTGTTTTTT | CASSFGTGGQKLFF
TRBD1 | 15 | TRBJ2-2 | TRBV28 | once | TGTGCCAGCAGTCCGCCTGGACAGGGATGGGGGGAGCTGTTTTTT | CASSPPGQGWGELFF
TRBD2 | 17 | TRBJ2-1 | TRBV7-6 | - | TGTGCCAGCAGCCCTTATAGCGGGGGGACGCCTAGCAATGAGCAGTTCTTC | CASSPYSGGTPSNEQFF
- | 13 | TRBJ2-2 | TRBV7-9 | - | TGTGCCAGCAGCAAAGTTATAGGCGGGGAGCTGTTTTTT | CASSKVIGGELFF
TRBD2 | 15 | TRBJ2-7 | TRBV11-3 | - | TGTGCCAGCAGCTCCGGGGGTAGCGGGGAGTACGAGCAGTACTTC | CASSSGGSGEYEQYF
- | 17 | TRBJ2-3 | TRBV15 | - | TGTGCCACCAGCAAAGTTAGGGGGATGCGGGGCACAGATACGCAGTATTTT | CATSKVRGMRGTDTQYF
- | 14 | TRBJ1-1 | TRBV5-4 | - | TGTGCCAGCAGCCCCTCCTGGGGGAACACTGAAGCTTTCTTT | CASSPSWGNTEAFF
- | 12 | TRBJ2-7 | TRBV6-1 | - | TGTGCCAGCAGTGAACGCAGCTACGAGCAGTACTTC | CASSERSYEQYF
TRBD1 | 16 | TRBJ1-4 | TRBV24-1 | - | TGTGCCACCAGGTCCCGGGACAGGGCAACTAATGAAAAACTGTTTTTT | CATRSRDRATNEKLFF
- | 16 | TRBJ1-2 | TRBV28 | - | TGTGCCAGCAGTTTATTGGCAGGGACCTTTAACTATGGCTACACCTTC | CASSLLAGTFNYGYTF
- | 13 | TRBJ1-6 | TRBV6-5 | - | TGTGCCAGCAGGAAGGGGATAGGATCACCCCTCCACTTT | CASRKGIGSPLHF